This T cell receptor beta chain emerged from a study of T-cell reconstitution after alpha-beta-depleted transplantation in children. Study conclusions and caveats: Alpha-beta T cells about two months after transplant reportedly derived from several hundred expanded graft clones. When one year had passed after transplant, most T-cell counts and diversity came from newly produced T cells. After transplant, high TCRbeta diversity at day 60 in some patients arose from surviving recipient T cells and thymic progenitors.

It was with unique molecular identifiers that the TCRbeta library was prepared. TCRdb recomputed calls from the PCR reads with MiXCR, one row per CDR3 protein. Found here are about 440,000 distinct CDR3 sequences, roughly 44% of them singletons; the top ten hold 25% to 30%. The CDR3 is 13 amino acids. Trimming took 5 bases from V and 5 from J, leaving 12 bases between them. Germline V CDR1 and CDR2: LNHNV, YYDKDF (reference sequence). Note on this clonotype: The antigen remains unidentified.

The receptor was isolated from a girl aged 2-15 years with aplastic anemia, due to receive a stem cell transplant. The gene calls are TRBV15 and TRBJ1-1; D is possibly TRBD1 (6 bases). The sequenced sample was PBMCs, obtained before TCRalphabeta/CD19-depleted stem cell transplant. As DNA, the CDR3 is TGTGCCACCAGCCCCTCCAGGGGTACTGAAGCTTTCTTT. This codes for CATSPSRGTEAFF. Combining the CDR3 with reference TRBV15 and TRBJ1-1 gives the whole variable domain DAMVIQNPRYQVTQFGKPVTLSCSQTLNHNVMYWYQQKSSQAPKLLFHYYDKDFNNEADTPDNFQSRRPNTSFCFLDIRSPGLGDTAMYLCATSPSRGTEAFFGQGTRLTVV.